This TCR beta chain was recovered during a study of early T cells in non-severe SARS-CoV-2 infection. Study context: Bulk RNA from unsorted whole blood was sequenced; chains were unpaired.

Study-wide points: The study's VDJdb matching favored anti-spike CD8 responses and missed private and CD4 specificities.

About this clonotype: The antigen is unknown.

Individually, cDNA molecules had unique molecular identifiers attached to them. A single record per CDR3 protein comes from TCRdb applying MiXCR to the 5' RACE reads. The sample lists around 52,000 distinct CDR3 sequences; around 10% were seen once. Sequencing was carried out using whole blood. The TCR comes from an adult who was a healthcare worker with PCR-confirmed SARS-CoV-2 infection or an uninfected control (not recorded which).

The CDR3 reads CASTRNRGSDTQYF. CDR3 bases: TGTGCCAGCACGCGCAACCGGGGGTCAGATACGCAGTATTTT. This sequence joins TRBV12-3 or TRBV12-4 and TRBJ2-3, with D possibly being TRBD2 (6 bases). The ends were cut back, 7 bases at V and 4 bases at J, with 15 bases in the middle. CDR3 size: 14 residues.